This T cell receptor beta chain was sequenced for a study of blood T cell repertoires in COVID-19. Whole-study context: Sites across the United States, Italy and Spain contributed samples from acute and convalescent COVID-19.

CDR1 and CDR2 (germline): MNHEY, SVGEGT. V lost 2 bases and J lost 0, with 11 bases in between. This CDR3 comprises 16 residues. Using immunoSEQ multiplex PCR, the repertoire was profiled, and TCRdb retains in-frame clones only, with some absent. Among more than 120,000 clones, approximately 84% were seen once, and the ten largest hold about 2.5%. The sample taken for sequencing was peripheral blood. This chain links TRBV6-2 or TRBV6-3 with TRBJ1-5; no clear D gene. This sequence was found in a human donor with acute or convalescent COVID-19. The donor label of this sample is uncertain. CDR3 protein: CASSYAQAYSNQPQHF. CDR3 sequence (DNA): TGTGCCAGCAGTTACGCCCAGGCATATAGCAATCAGCCCCAGCATTTT.